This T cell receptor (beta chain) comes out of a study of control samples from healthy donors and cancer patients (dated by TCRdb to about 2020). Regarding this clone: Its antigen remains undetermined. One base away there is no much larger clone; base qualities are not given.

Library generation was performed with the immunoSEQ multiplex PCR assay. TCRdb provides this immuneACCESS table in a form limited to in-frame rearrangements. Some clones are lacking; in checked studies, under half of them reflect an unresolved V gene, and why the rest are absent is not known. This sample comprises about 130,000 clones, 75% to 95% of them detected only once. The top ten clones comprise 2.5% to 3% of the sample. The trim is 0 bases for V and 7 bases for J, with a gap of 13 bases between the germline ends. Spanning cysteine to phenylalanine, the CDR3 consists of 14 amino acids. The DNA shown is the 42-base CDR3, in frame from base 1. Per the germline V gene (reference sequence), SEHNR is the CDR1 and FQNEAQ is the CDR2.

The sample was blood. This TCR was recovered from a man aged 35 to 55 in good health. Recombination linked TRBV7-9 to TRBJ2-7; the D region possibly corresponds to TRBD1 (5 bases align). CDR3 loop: CASSLAAGMVEQYF. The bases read TGTGCCAGCAGCTTAGCGGCAGGGATGGTTGAGCAGTACTTC.